This TCR beta chain was captured in a study of CD8+ T cells in alopecia areata. Study-level information: Twice daily, treated patients received 5 to 10 mg of oral tofacitinib. Dosing with tofacitinib proceeded for 6 to 18 months, followed by 6 months off drug.

TCR sequencing used cDNA made by reverse transcription of extracted RNA. Assay: immunoSEQ multiplex PCR; the TCRdb copy retains only in-frame clones and omits some. The table records 140,000 to 150,000 clones, 51% of them present only once. Researchers gathered lesional scalp punch biopsies and peripheral blood from patients with alopecia areata. General study results and limits: Lesional tissue from the scalp (especially in alopecia totalis/universalis) showed higher clonality than normal scalp.

A remark on this clone: What it binds is not known.

The receptor's source is a human donor with alopecia areata. This sample comprised CD4+ T cells sorted from blood, obtained at week 0.

CDR3 bases: TGTGCCACCGGGACAGGATCGGTATCTTTCTTT. Translation gives CATGTGSVSFF. The genes are TRBV10-3 and TRBJ1-1, with 8 bases fitting TRBD1. CDR1 and CDR2 from the germline V gene are ENHRY and SYGVKD. This CDR3 has 11 residues. Germline trimming cut 10 bases from V and 12 bases from J; bases unmatched to any gene: 10.